The clone carrying this TCR beta chain was recorded at least ten times. Its antigen is as yet unknown. Time point: pre-sensitization, week 0. Treatment of the sample: therapeutic diphenylcyclopropenone sensitization with weekly scalp DPC. The sample comes from a study of human T cells and chemical hapten exposure. The CDR3 has 14 residues. V dropped 3 bases and J dropped 3 bases, with 9 bases sitting between them. Germline CDR1 MNHNS, CDR2 SASEGT. Study-level findings and limits: PT1 expanded TCR numbers rose with patch test score.

TCRdb used MiXCR to reprocess the RACE reads, holding one entry per CDR3 protein. This sample carries 350,000 to 450,000 distinct CDR3 sequences, roughly 4.6% of them seen once, and the ten largest clones take roughly 2.6%. Material: whole blood, obtained in connection with sensitization to the hapten diphenylcyclopropenone (DPC). This TCR was recovered from a woman aged 45-59 years with alopecia areata. Some clones in this sample may be carry-over from other donors' samples. The chain uses TRBV6-1 and TRBJ2-4; D possibly corresponds to TRBD1 (5 bases). The CDR3 here is CASSDRVRKNIQYF. The CDR3 DNA reads as TGTGCCAGCAGTGACAGGGTACGCAAAAACATTCAGTACTTC.